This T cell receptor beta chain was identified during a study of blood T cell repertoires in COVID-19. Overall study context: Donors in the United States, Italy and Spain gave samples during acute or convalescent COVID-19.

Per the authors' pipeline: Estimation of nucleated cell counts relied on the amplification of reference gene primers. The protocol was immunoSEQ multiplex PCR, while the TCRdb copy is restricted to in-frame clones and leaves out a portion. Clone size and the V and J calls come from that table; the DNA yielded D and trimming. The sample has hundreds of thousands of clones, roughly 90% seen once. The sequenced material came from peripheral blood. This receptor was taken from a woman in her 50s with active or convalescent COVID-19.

The CDR3 protein is CSASPLEYSGQYF. CDR3 DNA: TGCAGTGCTAGTCCTCTCGAATATAGTGGCCAGTACTTC. The chain carries TRBV20-1 and TRBJ2-5, with D hard to call. The CDR3 extends over 13 amino acids. The V end was cut by 3 bases, the J end by 10 bases, with 18 bases between. In germline, CDR1 is DFQATT, CDR2 SNEGSKA (reference sequence).